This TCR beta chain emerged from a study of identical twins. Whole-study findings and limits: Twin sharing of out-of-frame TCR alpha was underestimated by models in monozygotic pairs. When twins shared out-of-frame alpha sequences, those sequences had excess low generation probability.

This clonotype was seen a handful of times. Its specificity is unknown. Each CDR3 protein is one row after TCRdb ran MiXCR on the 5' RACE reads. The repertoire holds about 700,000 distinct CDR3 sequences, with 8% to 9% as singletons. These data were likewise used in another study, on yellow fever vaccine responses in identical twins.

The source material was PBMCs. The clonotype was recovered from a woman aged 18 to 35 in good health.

In DNA, the CDR3 is TGTGCCAGCAGCCAAGACAGACGGAATACGCAGTATTTT. It translates to CASSQDRRNTQYF. This chain uses TRBV14 with TRBJ2-3; D remains ambiguous. This CDR3 has 13 amino acids. Trimming took off 0 bases at V and 7 bases at J, with 8 bases between the two ends. Germline loops: CDR1 SGHDN, CDR2 FVKESK.